This T cell receptor beta chain was observed in a study of T cells in Graves' hyperthyroidism and ophthalmopathy. Across the study: Any treatment followed the collection of peripheral blood at initial diagnosis.

Trimming shortened V by 1 base and J by 8 bases, and 12 bases separated the two germline ends. Germline V gene data show CDR1 as SGHDT and CDR2 as YYEEEE. The CDR3 spans 14 residues. It was RNA transcripts that yielded the amplified TCR beta CDR3 regions. The TCR CDR3 was amplified in a first-round RT-PCR using the HTBI primer set. TCRdb fed the multiplex PCR reads into MiXCR, producing one record per CDR3 protein. This sample has 250,000 to 300,000 distinct CDR3 sequences; approximately 15% occur once, and the top ten carry around 58%. About this clonotype: Its antigen is unidentified.

The study, taken as a whole, reports: Ophthalmopathy got predicted by the model a median roughly six months before its onset. Blood also carried most thyroid clonotypes expanded above 0.001. In simple terms, a model built on 13 V-J features told ophthalmopathy apart from stable hyperthyroidism.

V and J are TRBV5-6 and TRBJ1-4; D is undetermined. Source material: blood. The sequence derives from a woman in her sixties with Graves' ophthalmopathy. For the CDR3, the DNA is TGTGCCAGCAGCTTGAAGGGAGAGGGAGAAAAACTGTTTTTT. Its protein product is CASSLKGEGEKLFF.